Listed below are T cell receptor beta chains from one sample, sequenced in a study of human T cells and chemical hapten exposure. TCRdb re-called the RACE reads with MiXCR, one entry per CDR3 protein. The table records some 50,000 distinct CDR3 sequences, 3.5% to 4.5% of them present only once. The sample consisted of whole blood. These receptors were taken from a female donor in good health. Some clones in this sample may be carry-over from other donors' samples. Each CDR3 is given with its conserved first and last residue. Each record gives: CDR3 DNA, CDR3 protein, clone size, D gene, J gene, V gene. D genes are given only for firm matches. The listing skips clone size in some rows; elsewhere it reads once, few, many or a size class.

CDR3 DNA: TGTGCCACCAGTGATTCTGACATCCAAGAGACCCAGTACTTC
CDR3 protein: CATSDSDIQETQYF
clone size: many
D gene: -
J gene: TRBJ2-5
V gene: TRBV24-1

CDR3 DNA: TGTGCCAGCAGTGAAGCCACTGAAGCTTTCTTT
CDR3 protein: CASSEATEAFF
clone size: -
D gene: -
J gene: TRBJ1-1
V gene: TRBV2

CDR3 DNA: TGTGCCACCAGCAGAGTTAGGGGTGGGTACGAGCAGTACTTC
CDR3 protein: CATSRVRGGYEQYF
clone size: -
D gene: -
J gene: TRBJ2-7
V gene: TRBV15

CDR3 DNA: TGTGCCAGCAGCGCCGGGGGGTCCTACGAGCAGTACTTC
CDR3 protein: CASSAGGSYEQYF
clone size: many
D gene: TRBD2
J gene: TRBJ2-7
V gene: TRBV9

CDR3 DNA: TGTGCCAGCGCCAGGGGCCAAGAGACCCAGTACTTC
CDR3 protein: CASARGQETQYF
clone size: few
D gene: -
J gene: TRBJ2-5
V gene: TRBV6-1

CDR3 DNA: TGCGCCAGCAGCTGGACAGGGGGCGCCTACAATGAGCAGTTCTTC
CDR3 protein: CASSWTGGAYNEQFF
clone size: many
D gene: TRBD1
J gene: TRBJ2-1
V gene: TRBV5-1

CDR3 DNA: TGTGCCAGCACCAGAGACAGGGGGCAAGCAGATACGCAGTATTTT
CDR3 protein: CASTRDRGQADTQYF
clone size: few
D gene: TRBD1
J gene: TRBJ2-3
V gene: TRBV6-4

CDR3 DNA: TGTGCCAGCAGTGAGCACAGGGGGTTTCAGCCCCAGCATTTT
CDR3 protein: CASSEHRGFQPQHF
clone size: many
D gene: TRBD1
J gene: TRBJ1-5
V gene: TRBV6-1

CDR3 DNA: TGCGCCAGCAGCCAAGGACAGGGTTTTTTAGGAGAGACCCAGTACTTC
CDR3 protein: CASSQGQGFLGETQYF
clone size: many
D gene: TRBD1
J gene: TRBJ2-5
V gene: TRBV5-1

CDR3 DNA: TGTGCCAGCAGCTCTACCCCTCAGGGGGCTAATGAAAAACTGTTTTTT
CDR3 protein: CASSSTPQGANEKLFF
clone size: many
D gene: TRBD1
J gene: TRBJ1-4
V gene: TRBV7-9

CDR3 DNA: TGCGCCAGCAGCTTCACGGGTCCCCTAGGGCCCCAGCATTTT
CDR3 protein: CASSFTGPLGPQHF
clone size: many
D gene: -
J gene: TRBJ1-5
V gene: TRBV5-1

CDR3 DNA: TGCGCCAGCAGCTTGGCCCCGGGACAGGGGGGAAGAAACTATGGCTACACCTTC
CDR3 protein: CASSLAPGQGGRNYGYTF
clone size: -
D gene: TRBD1
J gene: TRBJ1-2
V gene: TRBV5-1

CDR3 DNA: TGTGCCAGCAGCCAAGCTCCGGGGGGTGAAAAACTGTTTTTT
CDR3 protein: CASSQAPGGEKLFF
clone size: many
D gene: -
J gene: TRBJ1-4
V gene: TRBV3-1

CDR3 DNA: TGTGCCAGCAGCTCCCCAGGATGGATGGATACGCAGTATTTT
CDR3 protein: CASSSPGWMDTQYF
clone size: many
D gene: -
J gene: TRBJ2-3
V gene: TRBV7-2

CDR3 DNA: TGTGCCAGCAGCTTTCAGGGACTAGCAGCCGATACGCAGTATTTT
CDR3 protein: CASSFQGLAADTQYF
clone size: many
D gene: TRBD2
J gene: TRBJ2-3
V gene: TRBV5-6

CDR3 DNA: TGCGCCAGCAGCTTGGCAGGGGGAGCCAACTATGGCTACACCTTC
CDR3 protein: CASSLAGGANYGYTF
clone size: few
D gene: TRBD1
J gene: TRBJ1-2
V gene: TRBV5-1

CDR3 DNA: TGCAGTGCTAGACGTGTGTCAGGAAACACCATATATTTT
CDR3 protein: CSARRVSGNTIYF
clone size: medium-sized
D gene: -
J gene: TRBJ1-3
V gene: TRBV20-1

CDR3 DNA: TGTGCCAGTAAAGAGACTGGTAAAACCGGGGAGCTGTTTTTT
CDR3 protein: CASKETGKTGELFF
clone size: many
D gene: -
J gene: TRBJ2-2
V gene: TRBV19

CDR3 DNA: TGTGCCAGCAGTGATGGGCCGGGCGTTTATAATTCACCCCTCCACTTT
CDR3 protein: CASSDGPGVYNSPLHF
clone size: few
D gene: -
J gene: TRBJ1-6
V gene: TRBV2

CDR3 DNA: TGTGCCAGCAGCCAGAGCGGTCTACAAACCGGACCGCTCCAGCACGAGCAGTACTTC
CDR3 protein: CASSQSGLQTGPLQHEQYF
clone size: few
D gene: -
J gene: TRBJ2-7
V gene: TRBV7-8

CDR3 DNA: TGTGCCAGCAGCTTGTTTCTCGGGGGCACTGAAGCTTTCTTT
CDR3 protein: CASSLFLGGTEAFF
clone size: many
D gene: -
J gene: TRBJ1-1
V gene: TRBV5-6

CDR3 DNA: TGTGCCAGCAGCGTAGGTAGGGGCACAGATACGCAGTATTTT
CDR3 protein: CASSVGRGTDTQYF
clone size: many
D gene: -
J gene: TRBJ2-3
V gene: TRBV9

CDR3 DNA: TGTGCCAGCAGCTTAGAGGTTCGATACGAGCAGTACTTC
CDR3 protein: CASSLEVRYEQYF
clone size: few
D gene: -
J gene: TRBJ2-7
V gene: TRBV12-3/TRBV12-4

CDR3 DNA: TGCAGTGCTAGAAACAGGGCCGGACAAGAGACCCAGTACTTC
CDR3 protein: CSARNRAGQETQYF
clone size: many
D gene: -
J gene: TRBJ2-5
V gene: TRBV20-1

CDR3 DNA: TGCGCCAGCAGCTTGTCCGGGACAGGGGCTTGGGAGCAGTACTTC
CDR3 protein: CASSLSGTGAWEQYF
clone size: many
D gene: TRBD1
J gene: TRBJ2-7
V gene: TRBV5-1

CDR3 DNA: TGTGCCAGCAGTGCTACCACCGGGACAGGGCCGACCTACGAGCAGTACTTC
CDR3 protein: CASSATTGTGPTYEQYF
clone size: many
D gene: TRBD1
J gene: TRBJ2-7
V gene: TRBV25-1

CDR3 DNA: TGCGCCAGCAGCTTGGCCTCGAGCAGGCCCAGCAATCAGCCCCAGCATTTT
CDR3 protein: CASSLASSRPSNQPQHF
clone size: many
D gene: -
J gene: TRBJ1-5
V gene: TRBV5-1

CDR3 DNA: TGTGCCAGCAGCCGGGACAATTATGGCTACACCTTC
CDR3 protein: CASSRDNYGYTF
clone size: few
D gene: -
J gene: TRBJ1-2
V gene: TRBV5-4

CDR3 DNA: TGCGCCAGCAGCTCAACAGTGGGAACTGAAGCTTTCTTT
CDR3 protein: CASSSTVGTEAFF
clone size: few
D gene: -
J gene: TRBJ1-1
V gene: TRBV5-1

CDR3 DNA: TGTGCCAGCAGTTCCCCTCTCCGGGACAGGGCCACAGATACGCAGTATTTT
CDR3 protein: CASSSPLRDRATDTQYF
clone size: many
D gene: TRBD1
J gene: TRBJ2-3
V gene: TRBV12-3/TRBV12-4

CDR3 DNA: TGCAGTGCTAGGCGGCAGTCGAACACTGAAGCTTTCTTT
CDR3 protein: CSARRQSNTEAFF
clone size: many
D gene: -
J gene: TRBJ1-1
V gene: TRBV20-1

CDR3 DNA: TGCGCCAGCAGCTCTTTTCTAGCGGCGGAAGAGACCCAGTACTTC
CDR3 protein: CASSSFLAAEETQYF
clone size: many
D gene: TRBD2
J gene: TRBJ2-5
V gene: TRBV5-1

CDR3 DNA: TGTGCCAGCAGCTTTTCGGGCAGTAACGCTGAAGCTTTCTTT
CDR3 protein: CASSFSGSNAEAFF
clone size: many
D gene: -
J gene: TRBJ1-1
V gene: TRBV5-6

CDR3 DNA: TGTGCCAGCAGCTCGGGGTGGGAGACCCAGTACTTC
CDR3 protein: CASSSGWETQYF
clone size: many
D gene: -
J gene: TRBJ2-5
V gene: TRBV7-2

CDR3 DNA: TGTGCCAGCTCGCTCCGGGAGGGGAGCTCCTATAATTCACCCCTCCACTTT
CDR3 protein: CASSLREGSSYNSPLHF
clone size: many
D gene: -
J gene: TRBJ1-6
V gene: TRBV18

CDR3 DNA: TGTGCCAGCAGTGAAGGGACAGGGTCCAACTCCTACAATGAGCAGTTCTTC
CDR3 protein: CASSEGTGSNSYNEQFF
clone size: many
D gene: TRBD1
J gene: TRBJ2-1
V gene: TRBV25-1

CDR3 DNA: TGCAGTGCCCGACTAGCGGGGGTGAATCGCGGTGAGCAGTTCTTC
CDR3 protein: CSARLAGVNRGEQFF
clone size: many
D gene: TRBD2
J gene: TRBJ2-1
V gene: TRBV20-1

CDR3 DNA: TGTGCCAGCAGCTTAACCCTTCACACAGGGGGTGATGGCTACACCTTC
CDR3 protein: CASSLTLHTGGDGYTF
clone size: many
D gene: TRBD1
J gene: TRBJ1-2
V gene: TRBV7-3

CDR3 DNA: TGCGCCAGCAGCTTTACAGGGTCTGGGGCCAACGTCCTGACTTTC
CDR3 protein: CASSFTGSGANVLTF
clone size: many
D gene: -
J gene: TRBJ2-6
V gene: TRBV5-1

CDR3 DNA: TGTGCCAGCAGGGAACCGGGACACCGGGGCGGGACTGAAGCTTTCTTT
CDR3 protein: CASREPGHRGGTEAFF
clone size: many
D gene: -
J gene: TRBJ1-1
V gene: TRBV6-1

CDR3 DNA: TGCAGCGTTGAAGTTTGGGGTTTGGCTGGAAACACCATATATTTT
CDR3 protein: CSVEVWGLAGNTIYF
clone size: few
D gene: -
J gene: TRBJ1-3
V gene: TRBV29-1

CDR3 DNA: TGCAGCGTTGATCCGGGCGGGGAGCTGTTTTTT
CDR3 protein: CSVDPGGELFF
clone size: many
D gene: -
J gene: TRBJ2-2
V gene: TRBV29-1

CDR3 DNA: TGTGCCAGCAGAGCCCCCTCAGCGGGGGTTCTCCCCGCCGGGGAGCTGTTTTTT
CDR3 protein: CASRAPSAGVLPAGELFF
clone size: -
D gene: TRBD2
J gene: TRBJ2-2
V gene: TRBV12-3/TRBV12-4

CDR3 DNA: TGTGCCAGCAAAAAGGGGGGTCGGAACTACGAGCAGTACTTC
CDR3 protein: CASKKGGRNYEQYF
clone size: few
D gene: -
J gene: TRBJ2-7
V gene: TRBV27

CDR3 DNA: TGTGCCAGCTCACCAAATAGGCCGTCCCTCCTCCCCTCTGGGGCCAACGTCCTGACTTTC
CDR3 protein: CASSPNRPSLLPSGANVLTF
clone size: many
D gene: -
J gene: TRBJ2-6
V gene: TRBV18

CDR3 DNA: TGTGCCAGCAGCTTAGGAGTTCAGGGTGGGGTCGCTTTCTTT
CDR3 protein: CASSLGVQGGVAFF
clone size: many
D gene: -
J gene: TRBJ1-1
V gene: TRBV7-9

CDR3 DNA: TGTGCCAGCAGTGCGGCGAGGGATCCAGCAGATACGCAGTATTTT
CDR3 protein: CASSAARDPADTQYF
clone size: many
D gene: -
J gene: TRBJ2-3
V gene: TRBV25-1

CDR3 DNA: TGTGCCAGCAGCCAAGACGGTGGGGAGCAGTACTTC
CDR3 protein: CASSQDGGEQYF
clone size: -
D gene: -
J gene: TRBJ2-7
V gene: TRBV3-1

CDR3 DNA: TGTGCCAGCAGCCCCGGGGGGCTCTCCTACGAGCAGTACTTC
CDR3 protein: CASSPGGLSYEQYF
clone size: many
D gene: -
J gene: TRBJ2-7
V gene: TRBV7-9

CDR3 DNA: TGCGCCAGCAGCCAAGTGATACGACAAAGAACGGGAGCCGGGACCCTGGGCTACACCTTC
CDR3 protein: CASSQVIRQRTGAGTLGYTF
clone size: few
D gene: -
J gene: TRBJ1-2
V gene: TRBV4-3

CDR3 DNA: TGTGCCATCAGTGACCCCGGGCTAGATCCTCAAGATACGCAGTATTTT
CDR3 protein: CAISDPGLDPQDTQYF
clone size: many
D gene: -
J gene: TRBJ2-3
V gene: TRBV10-3

CDR3 DNA: TGCAGCGTTGAAGGGTACAACAATGAGCAGTTCTTC
CDR3 protein: CSVEGYNNEQFF
clone size: many
D gene: -
J gene: TRBJ2-1
V gene: TRBV29-1

CDR3 DNA: TGTGCCAGCAGTCCTATGTTTCCGCGCGGCACCGGGGAGCTGTTTTTT
CDR3 protein: CASSPMFPRGTGELFF
clone size: many
D gene: -
J gene: TRBJ2-2
V gene: TRBV12-3/TRBV12-4